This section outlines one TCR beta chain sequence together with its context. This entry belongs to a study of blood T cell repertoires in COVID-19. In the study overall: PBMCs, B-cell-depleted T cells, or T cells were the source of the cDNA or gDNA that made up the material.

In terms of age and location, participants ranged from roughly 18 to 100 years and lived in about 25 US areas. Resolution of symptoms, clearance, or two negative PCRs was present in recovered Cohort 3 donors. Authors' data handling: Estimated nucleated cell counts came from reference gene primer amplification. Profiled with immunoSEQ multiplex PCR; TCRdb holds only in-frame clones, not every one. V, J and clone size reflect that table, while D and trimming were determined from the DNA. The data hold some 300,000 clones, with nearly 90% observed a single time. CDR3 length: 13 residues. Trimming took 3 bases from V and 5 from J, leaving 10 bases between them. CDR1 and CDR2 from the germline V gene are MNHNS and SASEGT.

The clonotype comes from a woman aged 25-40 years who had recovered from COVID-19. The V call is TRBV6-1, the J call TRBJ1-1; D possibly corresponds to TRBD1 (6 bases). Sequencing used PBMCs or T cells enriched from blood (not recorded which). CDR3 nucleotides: TGTGCCAGCAGTGACAGGGGCGGAACTGAAGCTTTCTTT. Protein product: CASSDRGGTEAFF.